This TCR beta chain stems from a study of blood T cell repertoires in COVID-19 (dated by TCRdb to 2020 to 2022). General notes on the study: Samples covering the acute and convalescent phases of COVID-19 were provided by collaborators in the United States, Italy and Spain. The material from the prospective study consisted of cDNA or gDNA derived from T cells, B-cell-depleted T cells, or PBMCs. Subjects who had been exposed to COVID-19, were actively infected with it, or had recovered from it provided the deeply sampled blood TCRbeta repertoires that made up the dataset. A freely available public database, intended as a resource for researchers studying the immune response to SARS-CoV-2, is where the repertoires were released. The samples were drawn from the first 160 participants of the ongoing ImmuneRACE study and from 1,254 subjects provided by 6 global collaborators. A de-identified subject ID, COVID-19 status, age in years and sex were almost always included in the sample metadata. HLA class I and class II types, where available, came from metadata supplied by the sample provider rather than from assay-based typing. The paper's findings and limits, for the study overall: How much clinical and demographic metadata was included differed by source and by participant, and the metadata was provided uncurated.

The CDR3 numbers 14 residues from cysteine through phenylalanine. The sequence is cut down to CDR3 DNA, 42 bases in frame from base 1. CDR1 and CDR2 (MNHEY, SVGEGT) derive from the germline V gene. The V end loses 5 bases and the J end loses 7 bases, and a stretch of 14 bases separates them. TCRbeta CDR3 regions were amplified from genomic DNA using the immunoSEQ Assay, a bias-controlled multiplex PCR. For the original study's pipeline: Within the assay, amplification of reference gene primers was used to estimate how many nucleated cells each sample contained. Sequence reads were collapsed and filtered to measure the absolute abundance of every unique TCRbeta CDR3 rearrangement. For each sample, productive Simpson clonality was calculated as the square root of Simpson's diversity index over productive rearrangements. TCRdb re-hosts the immuneACCESS table, in-frame sequences only. Its copies lack some clones; in the studies checked, an unresolved V gene accounts for under half of them, and the cause for the rest is not known. That table supplies the V and J calls and clone size; D and trimming were determined from the DNA. In all, the sample holds 150,000 to 200,000 clones, and around 90% of those were seen once. Under 5% of the sample comes from the top ten.

This clone was counted once. The clone's antigen remains unknown. No much larger clonotype is one base removed from it; base qualities were not supplied. A second Seattle source provided samples from volunteer blood donors who had recovered from COVID-19. Each collaborating institution followed its own protocols to collect whole blood in K2EDTA tubes. Collaborator samples were shipped for TCRbeta analysis as frozen whole blood, isolated PBMCs, or DNA extracted from either sample type. The origin of this receptor is a woman between 55 and 75 years old who had recovered from COVID-19. The V and J genes are TRBV6-2 or TRBV6-3 and TRBJ2-2; TRBD1 is possibly the D segment (5 matching bases). The specimen sequenced was peripheral blood. The CDR3 amino acid sequence is: CASSKDHDSGELFF. The base sequence is TGTGCCAGCAGTAAGGACCATGACAGCGGGGAGCTGTTTTTT.